The present T cell receptor (beta chain) was sequenced within a study of CD8 T cells in ankylosing spondylitis. Study outcomes and limitations: It appeared that ankylosing spondylitis blood was characterized by a TCR beta motif of several highly homologous variants.

Trimming took off 10 bases at V and 3 bases at J, with 14 bases between the two ends. This CDR3 has 13 residues. Germline values: CDR1 LNHNV, CDR2 YYDKDF (reference sequence). MiXCR was run by TCRdb on the 5' RACE reads, yielding one entry per CDR3 protein. This table has around 440,000 distinct CDR3 sequences, more than 15% appearing once. Of note for this clonotype: The antigen remains undetermined.

The chain joins TRBV15 to TRBJ2-3; D ambiguous. Sample: blood, either unsorted or a sorted T cell fraction (not recorded which). The sequence was collected from a male donor with ankylosing spondylitis. The CDR3 DNA reads TGTGCCATTCAGACGGGCTTTACAGATACGCAGTATTTT. Protein sequence: CAIQTGFTDTQYF.